Listed here is a single TCR beta chain. This sample stems from a study of OX40 agonist ivuxolimab in advanced cancers. Sequencing was performed with immunoSEQ multiplex PCR; in TCRdb, only in-frame clones are kept and a portion is missing. The sample yields about 48,000 clones, about 89% seen once. This TCR derives from an adult with an advanced solid tumor such as melanoma, head and neck, liver or kidney cancer. The sample consisted of CD4+ or CD8+ T cells sorted from blood, taken in a trial of the OX40 agonist ivuxolimab.

As DNA, the CDR3 is TGTGCCAGCCAGGAGCGGGGGGTTAGCACAGATACGCAGTATTTT. Translated: CASQERGVSTDTQYF. The chain joins TRBV11-2 to TRBJ2-3; 9 positions match TRBD2. This CDR3 has 15 residues. Unmatched junction bases numbered 6, after V lost 8 bases and J lost 0 bases. Germline CDR1 and CDR2: SGHAT and FQNNGV. The full variable domain, completed using reference TRBV11-2 and TRBJ2-3, is EAGVAQSPRYKIIEKRQSVAFWCNPISGHATLYWYQQILGQGPKLLIQFQNNGVVDDSQLPKDRFSAERLKGVDSTLKIQPAKLEDSAVYLCASQERGVSTDTQYFGPGTRLTVL.